This entry describes one T cell receptor (beta chain). Its antigen is not identified. The repertoire was sequenced with immunoSEQ multiplex PCR; TCRdb's copy has only in-frame clones and lacks some. The data show under 45,000 clones, with around 74% seen just once and approximately 5.3% held by the top ten. Germline V gene data show CDR1 as SGHRS and CDR2 as YFSETQ. This CDR3 is 14 amino acids long. V lost 0 bases and J lost 6, with 13 bases in between. This entry is derived from a study of a mutant IDH1 vaccine in newly diagnosed glioma. The overall study: Earlier care involved radiotherapy, temozolomide, or both, and the majority received both.

Time point: week 23, last vaccination. Vaccination comprised doses that each held 300 ug of mutant IDH1 20-mer peptide, plus topical imiquimod. This chain connects TRBV5-1 to TRBJ2-7; a weak D match, TRBD1 (5 bases). This TCR derives from a man aged 50 to 60 with glioma. This sample comprised PBMCs, obtained from a glioma patient whose treatment included an IDH1 peptide vaccine. The CDR3 protein is CASSLGQGKGEQYF. As DNA, the CDR3 is TGCGCCAGCAGCTTGGGGCAGGGTAAGGGCGAGCAGTACTTC.